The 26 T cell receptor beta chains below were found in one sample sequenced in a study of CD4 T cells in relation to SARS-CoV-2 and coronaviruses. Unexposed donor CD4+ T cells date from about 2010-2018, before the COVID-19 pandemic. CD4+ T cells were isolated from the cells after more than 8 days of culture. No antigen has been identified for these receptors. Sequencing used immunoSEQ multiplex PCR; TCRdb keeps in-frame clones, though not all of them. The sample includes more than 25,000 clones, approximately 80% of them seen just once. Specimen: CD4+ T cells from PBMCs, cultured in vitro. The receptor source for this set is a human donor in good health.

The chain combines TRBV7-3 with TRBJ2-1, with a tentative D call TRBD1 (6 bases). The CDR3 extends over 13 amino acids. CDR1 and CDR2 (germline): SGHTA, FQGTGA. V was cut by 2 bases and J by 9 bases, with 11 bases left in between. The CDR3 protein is CASSLGGRGEQFF. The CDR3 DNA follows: TGTGCCAGCAGCTTAGGGGGCCGGGGTGAGCAGTTCTTC.

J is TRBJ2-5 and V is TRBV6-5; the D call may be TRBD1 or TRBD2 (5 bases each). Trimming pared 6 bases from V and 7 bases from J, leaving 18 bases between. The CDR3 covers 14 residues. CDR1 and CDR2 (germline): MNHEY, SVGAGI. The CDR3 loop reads CASRHRDGGWTQYF. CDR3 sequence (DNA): TGTGCCAGCAGACATCGGGACGGTGGATGGACCCAGTACTTC.

CDR3 in DNA: TGCGCCAGCAGCCAAGAGATGAAGGACGGGGTCTATGGCTACACCTTC. It yields the protein CASSQEMKDGVYGYTF. This chain uses TRBV4-3 with TRBJ1-2; D uncertain. Germline CDR1 LGHNA, CDR2 YSLEER. Between the trimmed V and J ends, which lost 0 bases and 4 bases, there was a span of 15 bases. The CDR3 spans 16 residues.

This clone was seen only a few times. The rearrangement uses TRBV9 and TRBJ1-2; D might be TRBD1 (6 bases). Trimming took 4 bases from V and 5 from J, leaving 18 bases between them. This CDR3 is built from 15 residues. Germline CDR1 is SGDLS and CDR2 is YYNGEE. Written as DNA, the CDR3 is TGTGCCAGCAGCCTAACAGACAGGCCAAGTTATGGCTACACCTTC. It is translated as CASSLTDRPSYGYTF.

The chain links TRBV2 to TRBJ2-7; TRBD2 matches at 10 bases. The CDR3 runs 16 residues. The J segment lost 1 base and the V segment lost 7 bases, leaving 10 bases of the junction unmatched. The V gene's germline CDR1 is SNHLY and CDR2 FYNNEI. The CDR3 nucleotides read TGTGCCAGCACCCTAGGACTAGCGGCCGAGTCCTACGAGCAGTACTTC. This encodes CASTLGLAAESYEQYF.

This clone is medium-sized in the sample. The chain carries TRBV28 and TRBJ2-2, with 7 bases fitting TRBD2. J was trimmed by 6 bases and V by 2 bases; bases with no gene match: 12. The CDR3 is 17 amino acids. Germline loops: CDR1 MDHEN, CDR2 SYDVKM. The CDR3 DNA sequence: TGTGCCAGCAGTTTACAAGGGTTAGCGGGTGGACCCGGGGAGCTGTTTTTT. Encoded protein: CASSLQGLAGGPGELFF.

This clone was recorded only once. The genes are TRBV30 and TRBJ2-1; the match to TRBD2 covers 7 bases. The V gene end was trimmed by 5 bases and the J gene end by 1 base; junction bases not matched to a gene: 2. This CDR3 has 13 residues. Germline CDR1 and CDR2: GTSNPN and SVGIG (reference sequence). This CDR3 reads CAWASGSYNEQFF. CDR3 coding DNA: TGTGCCTGGGCTAGCGGATCCTACAATGAGCAGTTCTTC.

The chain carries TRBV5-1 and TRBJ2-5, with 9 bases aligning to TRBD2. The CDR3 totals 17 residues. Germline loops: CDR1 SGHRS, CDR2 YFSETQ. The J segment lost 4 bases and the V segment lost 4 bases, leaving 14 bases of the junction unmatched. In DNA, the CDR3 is TGCGCCAGCAGCCCGGGGTGGGTAGCGGGAGAAGGAGAGACCCAGTACTTC. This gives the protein CASSPGWVAGEGETQYF.

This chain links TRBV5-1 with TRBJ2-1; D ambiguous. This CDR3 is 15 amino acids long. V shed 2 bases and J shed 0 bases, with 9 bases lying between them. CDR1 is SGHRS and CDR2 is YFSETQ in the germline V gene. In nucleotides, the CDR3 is TGCGCCAGCAGCTTCACGGATAGCTCCTACAATGAGCAGTTCTTC. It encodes CASSFTDSSYNEQFF.

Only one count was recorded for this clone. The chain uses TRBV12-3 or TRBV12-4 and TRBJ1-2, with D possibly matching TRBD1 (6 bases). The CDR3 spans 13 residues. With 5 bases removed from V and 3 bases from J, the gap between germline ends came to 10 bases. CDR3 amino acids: CASSLQGDYGYTF. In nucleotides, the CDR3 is TGTGCCAGCAGTCTACAGGGAGACTATGGCTACACCTTC.

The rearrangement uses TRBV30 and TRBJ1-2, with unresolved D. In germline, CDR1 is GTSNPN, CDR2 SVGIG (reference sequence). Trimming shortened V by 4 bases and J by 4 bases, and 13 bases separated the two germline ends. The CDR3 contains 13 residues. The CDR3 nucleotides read TGTGCCTGGACTCAAGGACGGCTCTATGGCTACACCTTC. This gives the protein CAWTQGRLYGYTF.

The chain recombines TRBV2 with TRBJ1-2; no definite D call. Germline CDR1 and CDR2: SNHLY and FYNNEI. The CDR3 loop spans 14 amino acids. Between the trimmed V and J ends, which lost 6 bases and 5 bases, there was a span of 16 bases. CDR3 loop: CASSVVSGRYGYTF. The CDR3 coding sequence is TGTGCCAGCAGCGTTGTGTCAGGCCGATATGGCTACACCTTC.

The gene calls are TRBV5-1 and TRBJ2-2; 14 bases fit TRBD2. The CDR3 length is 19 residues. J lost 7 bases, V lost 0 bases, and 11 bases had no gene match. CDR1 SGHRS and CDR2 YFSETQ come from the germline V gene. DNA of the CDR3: TGCGCCAGCAGCTTGGCCGGCGGACTAGCGGGGGGCCGTGGCGGGGAGCTGTTTTTT. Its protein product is CASSLAGGLAGGRGGELFF.

The CDR3 here is CASSLQGQGSYNEQFF. The CDR3 DNA reads as TGTGCCAGCAGCTTACAGGGACAGGGTAGTTACAATGAGCAGTTCTTC. This rearrangement joins TRBV7-3 to TRBJ2-1; 9 positions match TRBD1. V lost 2 bases to trimming and J lost 4 bases; unmatched junction nucleotides: 6. Germline loops: CDR1 SGHTA, CDR2 FQGTGA. The CDR3 covers 16 residues. The whole variable domain, remainder taken from reference TRBV7-3 and TRBJ2-1, is GAGVSQTPSNKVTEKGKYVELRCDPISGHTALYWYRQSLGQGPEFLIYFQGTGAADDSGLPNDRFFAVRPEGSVSTLKIQRTERGDSAVYLCASSLQGQGSYNEQFFGPGTRLTVL.

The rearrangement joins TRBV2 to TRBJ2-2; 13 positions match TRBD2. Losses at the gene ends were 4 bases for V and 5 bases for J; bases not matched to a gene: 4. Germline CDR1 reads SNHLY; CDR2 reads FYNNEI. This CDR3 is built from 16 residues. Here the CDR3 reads CASSVLAGGQTGELFF. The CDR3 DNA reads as TGTGCCAGCAGTGTACTAGCGGGGGGGCAAACCGGGGAGCTGTTTTTT.

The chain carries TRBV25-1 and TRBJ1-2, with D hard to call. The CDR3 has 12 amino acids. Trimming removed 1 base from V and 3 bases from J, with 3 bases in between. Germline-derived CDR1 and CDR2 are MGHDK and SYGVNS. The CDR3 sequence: CASSESDYGYTF. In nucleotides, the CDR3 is TGTGCCAGCAGTGAATCGGACTATGGCTACACCTTC.

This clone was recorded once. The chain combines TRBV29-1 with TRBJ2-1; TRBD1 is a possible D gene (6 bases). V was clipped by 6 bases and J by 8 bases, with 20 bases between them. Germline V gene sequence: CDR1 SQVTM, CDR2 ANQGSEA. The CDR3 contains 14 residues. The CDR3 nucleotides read TGCAGCGTCAACCCTATCCTACAGGGCCATGAGCAGTTCTTC. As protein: CSVNPILQGHEQFF.

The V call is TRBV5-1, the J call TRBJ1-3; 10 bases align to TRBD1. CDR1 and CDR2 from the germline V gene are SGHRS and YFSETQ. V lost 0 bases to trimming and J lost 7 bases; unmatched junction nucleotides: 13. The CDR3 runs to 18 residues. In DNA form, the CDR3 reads TGCGCCAGCAGCTTGGGTTCGTACGACAGGGGGCCGGGGAACACCATATATTTT. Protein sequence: CASSLGSYDRGPGNTIYF.

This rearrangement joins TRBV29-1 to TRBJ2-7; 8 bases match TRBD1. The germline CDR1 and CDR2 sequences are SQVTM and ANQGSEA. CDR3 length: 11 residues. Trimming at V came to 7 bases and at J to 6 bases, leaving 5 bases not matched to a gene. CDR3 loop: CSASQGAEQYF. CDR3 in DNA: TGCAGCGCTTCGCAGGGGGCCGAGCAGTACTTC.

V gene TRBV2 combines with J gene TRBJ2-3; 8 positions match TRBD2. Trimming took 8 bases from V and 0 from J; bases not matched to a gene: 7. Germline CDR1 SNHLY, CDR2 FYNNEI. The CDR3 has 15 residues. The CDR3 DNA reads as TGTGCCAGCCCGGGGGGGCCTAGGAGCACAGATACGCAGTATTTT. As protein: CASPGGPRSTDTQYF.

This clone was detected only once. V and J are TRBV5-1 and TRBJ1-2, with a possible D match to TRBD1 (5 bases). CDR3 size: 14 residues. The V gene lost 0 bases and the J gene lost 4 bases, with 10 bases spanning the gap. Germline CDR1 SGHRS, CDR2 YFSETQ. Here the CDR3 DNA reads TGCGCCAGCAGCTTGGATGGGGGGGGCTATGGCTACACCTTC. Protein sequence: CASSLDGGGYGYTF.

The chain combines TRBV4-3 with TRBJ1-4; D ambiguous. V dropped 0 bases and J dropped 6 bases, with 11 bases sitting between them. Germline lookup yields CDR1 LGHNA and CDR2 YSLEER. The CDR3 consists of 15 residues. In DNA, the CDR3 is TGCGCCAGCAGCCAAGAAGGGCTGGGATATGAAAAACTGTTTTTT. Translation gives CASSQEGLGYEKLFF.

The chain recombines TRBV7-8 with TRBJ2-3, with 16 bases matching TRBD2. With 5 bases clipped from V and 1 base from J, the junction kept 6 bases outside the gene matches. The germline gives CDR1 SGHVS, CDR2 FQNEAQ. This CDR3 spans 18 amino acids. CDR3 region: CASSPGTSGGAGTDTQYF. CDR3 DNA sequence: TGTGCCAGCAGCCCAGGGACTAGCGGGGGGGCCGGCACAGATACGCAGTATTTT.

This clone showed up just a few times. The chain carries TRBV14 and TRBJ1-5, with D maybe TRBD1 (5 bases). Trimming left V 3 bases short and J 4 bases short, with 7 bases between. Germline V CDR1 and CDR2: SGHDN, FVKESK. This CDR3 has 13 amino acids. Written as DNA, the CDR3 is TGTGCCAGCAGCCAGACAGAAAATCAGCCCCAGCATTTT. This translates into CASSQTENQPQHF.

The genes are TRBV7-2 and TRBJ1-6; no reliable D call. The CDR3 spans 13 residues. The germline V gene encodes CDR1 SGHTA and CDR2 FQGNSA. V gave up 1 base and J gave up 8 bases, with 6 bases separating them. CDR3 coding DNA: TGTGCCAGCAGCTTAGAACGTTATTCACCCCTCCACTTT. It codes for CASSLERYSPLHF.

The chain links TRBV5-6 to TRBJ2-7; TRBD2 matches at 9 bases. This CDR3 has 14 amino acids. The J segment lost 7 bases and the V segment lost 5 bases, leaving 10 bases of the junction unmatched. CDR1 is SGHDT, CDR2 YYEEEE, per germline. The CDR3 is CASSFSGGPGEQYF. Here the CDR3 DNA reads TGTGCCAGCAGTTTTAGCGGGGGCCCCGGTGAGCAGTACTTC.